What follows are 9 T cell receptor beta chains derived from one specimen sequenced in a study of tissue T cells after allogeneic stem cell transplantation. The table came from immunoSEQ multiplex PCR; TCRdb's copy has only in-frame clones and leaves some out. The sample lists some 47,000 clones; approximately 70% were seen once. Sequencing input: sorted cells pooled from one or two spleens. These receptors were obtained from a pool of C57BL/6 mice in good health.

This clone is a singleton in its sample. These gene names are mouse names. The sequenced fragment ends 1 residue before the CDR3 boundary, so the rest is inferred from the germline J gene. The rearrangement links TRBV4 to TRBJ1-5; D is unclear. V shed 4 bases and J shed 4 bases, with 11 bases lying between them. The CDR3 has 14 amino acids. Germline V gives CDR1 LGHDT, CDR2 YNNKQL (reference sequence). CDR3 bases read: TGTGCCAGCAGCTCAAGAGGGCAGAACCAGGCTCCGCTT. It specifies CASSSRGQNQAPL. The full CDR3 protein reads CASSSRGQNQAPLF.

Of note for this clone: Mouse names are used for the genes. The read ends 1 residue before the CDR3 terminus; that terminus is restored from the germline J gene. This chain uses TRBV3 with TRBJ2-1; TRBD1 aligns across 9 bases. Germline V CDR1 and CDR2: SNHLY, FYNGKV (reference sequence). There are 14 residues in the CDR3. V lost 6 bases to trimming and J lost 4 bases; unmatched junction nucleotides: 4. This chain's CDR3 is CASSSDRGYAEQFF. The part of the CDR3 DNA that was read is TGTGCCAGCAGTTCTGACAGGGGGTATGCTGAGCAGTTC.

Concerning this clone itself: The germline and genes are mouse ones. The sequenced CDR3 bases are TGTGCCAGCAGCCCCGACAGTAACAACCAGGCTCCGCTT. Amino acid sequence: CASSPDSNNQAPL. The full-length CDR3 reads as CASSPDSNNQAPLF. The J gene is TRBJ1-5, the V gene TRBV5, with a weak D call TRBD1 (5 bases). Sequencing ends 1 residue short of the CDR3 end; the germline J gene provides the rest. Germline CDR1 LGHNA, CDR2 YNLKQL (reference sequence). Trimming pared 4 bases from V and 0 bases from J, leaving 7 bases between. The CDR3 runs to 14 residues.

This clone was seen a handful of times. The gene names given are mouse names. The CDR3 bases that were read are TGTGCCAGCAGCCAAAGGAACGAAAGATTATTT. Protein sequence: CASSQRNERLF. The whole CDR3 protein reads CASSQRNERLFF. The V gene is TRBV2, the J gene TRBJ1-4, with D uncertain. The CDR3 end lies 1 residue beyond the end of the read and is filled in from the germline J gene. In germline, CDR1 is LGHNA, CDR2 YSYQKL. The germline V and J ends were trimmed by 2 bases and 5 bases, with 3 bases remaining between them. This CDR3 is 12 amino acids long. The entire variable domain, with the rest obtained from reference TRBV2 and TRBJ1-4, is as follows: DPKIIQKPKYLVAVTGSEKILICEQYLGHNAMYWYRQSAKKPLEFMFSYSYQKLMDNQTASSRFQPQSSKKNHLDLQITALKPDDSATYFCASSQRNERLFFGHGTKLSVL.

The table lists this clone with a count of one. Gene names follow the mouse nomenclature. With the read ending 1 residue before the CDR3 end, the germline J gene is used to fill in that end. The chain uses TRBV20 and TRBJ1-2; the D gene is possibly TRBD1 (6 bases). Trimming stripped 0 bases from V and 4 bases from J, with 9 bases between. The CDR3 has 13 amino acids. Germline-derived CDR1 and CDR2 are GFQATS and STVNSAI. CDR3: CGARDGGGSDYTF. The CDR3 DNA, read in part, is TGTGGTGCTAGGGACGGGGGCGGCTCCGACTACACC.

For this clone: These gene names are mouse names. Read data end 1 residue before the CDR3 end; the end is taken from the germline J gene. The chain combines TRBV23 with TRBJ2-7; the table's D call, TRBD1, has no DNA check behind it. The CDR3 extends over 12 amino acids. Germline CDR1 reads KGHTA; CDR2 reads FQNQQP. The CDR3 DNA, read in part, is TGCTCCAGCAGTCAAGACATCTATGAACAGTAC. Translation gives CSSSQDIYEQY. The complete CDR3 reads CSSSQDIYEQYF.

With respect to this clone: Gene names are mouse gene names. The read halts 1 residue ahead of the CDR3 end, with the missing end drawn from the germline J gene. The same CDR3 is also encoded by other DNA sequences in this sample. The chain couples TRBV31 to TRBJ2-5; tentative D call: TRBD2 (6 bases). Germline CDR1 GKSSPN, CDR2 SITVG. Trimming removed 0 bases from V and 0 bases from J, with 7 bases in between. The CDR3 runs 14 residues. The covered CDR3 bases are TGTGCCTGGAGTCTGGGGGGTAACCAAGACACCCAGTAC. Translating it yields CAWSLGGNQDTQY. The whole CDR3 protein is CAWSLGGNQDTQYF. Combining the CDR3 with reference TRBV31 and TRBJ2-5 gives the whole variable domain AQTIHQWPVAEIKAVGSPLSLGCTIKGKSSPNLYWYWQATGGTLQQLFYSITVGQVESVVQLNLSASRPKDDQFILSTEKLLLSHSGFYLCAWSLGGNQDTQYFGPGTRLLVL.

A few counts support this clone. These gene names are mouse names. The DNA ends 1 residue before the CDR3 does, and the rest of the CDR3 is filled in from the germline J gene. V usage is TRBV19 and J usage is TRBJ2-7; 13 bases are a match to TRBD2. With 0 bases clipped from V and 5 bases from J, the junction kept 2 bases outside the gene matches. Germline V lookup: CDR1 FNHDT, CDR2 SITEND (reference sequence). This CDR3 comprises 15 residues. CDR3 sequence: CASSIGTGGAHEQYF. The sequenced CDR3 bases are TGTGCCAGCAGTATAGGGACTGGGGGGGCGCATGAACAGTAC.

In regard to this clone: The gene names given are mouse names. The CDR3 end is not reached by the read, which stops 1 residue before it; the germline J gene fills it in. The rearrangement joins TRBV16 to TRBJ2-7, with 8 bases fitting TRBD1. The CDR3 sequence is 14 residues long. Unmatched junction bases numbered 1, after V lost 1 base and J lost 2 bases. The germline gives CDR1 SGHSA, CDR2 FRNQAP. The covered CDR3 bases are TGTGCAAGCAGCTTAGCACAGGGGGCCTATGAACAGTAC. Protein product: CASSLAQGAYEQY. The entire CDR3 is CASSLAQGAYEQYF.